One TCR beta chain is described in this entry. The data were produced by immunoSEQ multiplex PCR, yet TCRdb's version contains in-frame clones alone and is incomplete. The table has more than 300,000 clones, around 92% seen once. This specimen belongs to a study of blood T cell repertoires in COVID-19. Background on the study: PBMCs, B-cell-depleted T cells, or T cells provided the cDNA or gDNA that made up the material.

The CDR3 contains 14 residues. The germline V and J ends were trimmed by 5 bases and 7 bases, with 18 bases remaining between them. Germline-derived CDR1 and CDR2 are MNHEY and SVGAGI. Cohort 3 donors were reported recovered after two negative PCRs, clearance, or symptom resolution. The J gene is TRBJ2-7, the V gene TRBV6-5; D ambiguous. The clonotype originates from a woman younger than 45 who had recovered from COVID-19. Sequenced input: PBMCs or T cells enriched from blood (not recorded which). This CDR3 reads CASSRLDILYEQYF. The CDR3 nucleotides read TGTGCCAGCAGTCGCCTCGACATCCTCTATGAGCAGTACTTC.